These 32 T cell receptor beta chains were sequenced from one sample in a study of shared clonotypes between healthy human individuals. Generated by immunoSEQ multiplex PCR, the TCRdb table keeps only in-frame clones and is missing some. The sample carries around 2,100,000 clones, over 85% recorded once. Only CD45RO-negative cells positively selected for CCR7 counted as naive CD8 cells, so terminally differentiated effector memory CD45RA+ cells were excluded. Material for sequencing was naive CD8+ T cells sorted from blood. The receptors derive from a man between 18 and 29 years old in good health.

The chain recombines TRBV7-9 with TRBJ2-1; D is possibly TRBD1 (5 bases). V lost 1 base and J lost 2, with 9 bases in between. Germline CDR1 is SEHNR and CDR2 is FQNEAQ (reference sequence). The CDR3 length is 15 residues. CDR3 DNA: TGTGCCAGCAGCTTAGTCCAGGGTACCTACAATGAGCAGTTCTTC. Amino acids: CASSLVQGTYNEQFF.

V and J are TRBV18 and TRBJ2-7; TRBD1 aligns across 7 bases. Germline CDR1 and CDR2: KGHSH and LQKENI. The V gene end was trimmed by 1 base and the J gene end by 0 bases; junction bases not matched to a gene: 6. The CDR3 covers 16 residues. The DNA for the CDR3 is TGTGCCAGCTCACCACGTAAGGGGGCGAGCTCCTACGAGCAGTACTTC. This codes for CASSPRKGASSYEQYF.

In its sample, this clone was seen a few times. Other DNA variants within this sample encode the same CDR3. The chain employs TRBV27 and TRBJ2-1; TRBD2 matches at 9 bases. The CDR3 has 15 residues. Germline V CDR1 and CDR2: MNHEY, SMNVEV (reference sequence). Germline trimming cut 3 bases from V and 0 bases from J; bases unmatched to any gene: 0. This CDR3 is CASSFSGSSYNEQFF. CDR3 bases: TGTGCCAGCAGTTTTAGCGGGAGCTCCTACAATGAGCAGTTCTTC.

The sample holds one count of this clone. The chain joins TRBV6-1 to TRBJ1-6, with TRBD1 matching 9 bases. Germline V CDR1 and CDR2: MNHNS, SASEGT. The trim removed 2 bases at V and 0 bases at J, leaving 8 bases unmatched. This CDR3 contains 19 residues. The CDR3 coding sequence is TGTGCCAGCAGTGAACTTACAGGGGGCCCAAACTCCTATAATTCACCCCTCCACTTT. This encodes CASSELTGGPNSYNSPLHF.

The rearrangement joins TRBV2 to TRBJ2-7, with 8 bases lining up with TRBD2. The length of the CDR3 is 14 residues. Germline CDR1 and CDR2: SNHLY and FYNNEI. The junction had 5 bases not matched to a gene; V was cut back by 4 bases and J by 3 bases. CDR3 sequence reads: CASSALAGYYEQYF. CDR3 coding DNA: TGTGCCAGCAGTGCCTTAGCGGGATACTACGAGCAGTACTTC.

The chain joins TRBV7-8 to TRBJ2-7, with 8 bases that match TRBD1. Looked up from germline, CDR1 is SGHVS and CDR2 is FQNEAQ. Losses at the gene ends were 2 bases for V and 5 bases for J; bases not matched to a gene: 5. CDR3 length equals 14 residues. CDR3 amino acids: CASSLSQGVDEQYF. The CDR3 DNA reads TGTGCCAGCAGCTTATCACAGGGGGTCGACGAGCAGTACTTC.

The V call is TRBV4-3, the J call TRBJ2-1; TRBD2 matches 15 bases. CDR1 and CDR2 (germline): LGHNA, YSLEER. The CDR3 totals 18 residues. Trimming cost V 0 bases and J 4 bases; bases outside gene matches: 4. The CDR3 loop is CASSQDSGLAGGYNEQFF. DNA of the CDR3: TGCGCCAGCAGCCAAGATAGCGGACTAGCGGGAGGGTACAATGAGCAGTTCTTC.

The rearrangement links TRBV19 to TRBJ2-7; the D is unclear. CDR1 is LNHDA, CDR2 SQIVND, per germline (reference sequence). The CDR3 is made up of 14 amino acids. V was shortened by 5 bases and J by 0 bases, with 11 bases between the two germline ends. CDR3 protein: CASSSTSSSYEQYF. The CDR3 DNA reads as TGTGCCAGTAGTTCGACATCTAGCTCCTACGAGCAGTACTTC.

V gene TRBV5-4 combines with J gene TRBJ2-1, with 9 nucleotides matching TRBD2. With V trimmed by 1 base and J by 2 bases, 1 base remained unmatched. Germline loops: CDR1 SGHNT, CDR2 YYREEE (reference sequence). The CDR3 has 15 residues. The CDR3 region has the DNA TGTGCCAGCAGCTTGCCTAGCGGGACCTACAATGAGCAGTTCTTC. Encoded protein: CASSLPSGTYNEQFF.

This clone was seen only once. The rearrangement links TRBV10-1 to TRBJ2-5; 8 bases match TRBD1. The CDR3 extends over 14 amino acids. V was clipped by 3 bases and J by 2 bases; unmatched bases: 2. The germline CDR1 and CDR2 sequences are WNHNN and SYGVQD (reference sequence). CDR3 nucleotide sequence: TGCGCCAGCAGTGATACAGGGGGTCAAGAGACCCAGTACTTC. Its translation: CASSDTGGQETQYF.

V gene TRBV29-1 combines with J gene TRBJ2-1; 10 bases map to TRBD2. CDR3 length equals 13 residues. The V and J ends lost 7 bases and 3 bases, in that order; junction bases with no gene match: 3. The germline CDR1 and CDR2 sequences are SQVTM and ANQGSEA. The CDR3 coding sequence is TGCAGCGCAGGACTAGCGGACTACAATGAGCAGTTCTTC. Protein sequence: CSAGLADYNEQFF.

The genes are TRBV5-6 and TRBJ2-2; no firm D call. Between the trimmed V and J ends, which lost 1 base and 6 bases, there was a span of 4 bases. Germline lookup yields CDR1 SGHDT and CDR2 YYEEEE. The CDR3 is made up of 12 amino acids. CDR3: CASSLWAGELFF. The CDR3 nucleotides read TGTGCCAGCAGCTTGTGGGCCGGGGAGCTGTTTTTT.

The rearrangement links TRBV6-1 to TRBJ2-7; D is ambiguous. Germline V gene data show CDR1 as MNHNS and CDR2 as SASEGT. V lost 4 bases to trimming and J lost 0 bases, with 10 bases between them. This CDR3 is 14 amino acids long. The CDR3 sequence is CASSARGYSYEQYF. The CDR3 region has the DNA TGTGCCAGCAGTGCCCGTGGGTACTCCTACGAGCAGTACTTC.

Concerning this clone: At the DNA level, this CDR3 is encoded by other sequences in the same sample as well. V and J are TRBV29-1 and TRBJ1-2; D gene ambiguous. The length of the CDR3 is 12 residues. CDR1 is SQVTM and CDR2 is ANQGSEA in the germline V gene. Trimming removed 2 bases from V and 2 bases from J, with 6 bases in between. CDR3 sequence: CSVEPGNYGYTF. DNA for the CDR3: TGCAGCGTTGAACCAGGAAACTATGGCTACACCTTC.

The rearrangement uses TRBV6-5 and TRBJ1-1, with D possibly matching TRBD1 (6 bases). Looked up from germline, CDR1 is MNHEY and CDR2 is SVGAGI. The V end was cut by 5 bases, the J end by 5 bases, with 15 bases between. This CDR3 is built from 14 residues. CDR3 sequence: CASSTQGVGTEAFF. The CDR3 nucleotides read TGTGCCAGCAGTACACAGGGAGTGGGTACTGAAGCTTTCTTT.

The chain uses TRBV28 and TRBJ2-3; D remains unclear. With 5 bases removed from V and 6 bases from J, the gap between germline ends came to 9 bases. The germline gives CDR1 MDHEN, CDR2 SYDVKM. The CDR3 consists of 12 residues. In DNA, the CDR3 is TGTGCCAGCAGTACAGACATGGATACGCAGTATTTT. Translated: CASSTDMDTQYF.

This chain connects TRBV5-1 to TRBJ1-1; TRBD1 matches at 7 bases. V lost 8 bases, J lost 0 bases, and 7 bases stayed unmatched. CDR1 is SGHRS, CDR2 YFSETQ, per germline. The CDR3 has 14 amino acids. For the CDR3, the DNA is TGCGCCAGTAACTCCGGGACAGTGAACACTGAAGCTTTCTTT. It yields the protein CASNSGTVNTEAFF.

Notes on this clone: This same CDR3 is encoded by further DNA sequences in the sample. V and J are TRBV6-5 and TRBJ2-7; 9 bases line up with TRBD1. The CDR3 covers 14 residues. V was clipped by 5 bases and J by 3 bases; unmatched bases: 5. Germline CDR1 and CDR2: MNHEY and SVGAGI. This CDR3 reads CASSPGTGRYEQYF. The CDR3 DNA reads TGTGCCAGCAGTCCAGGGACAGGGCGCTACGAGCAGTACTTC.

A note on this clone: The sample contains more than one DNA sequence encoding this CDR3. This sequence joins TRBV4-3 and TRBJ2-7; 8 nucleotides line up with TRBD1. This CDR3 is built from 15 residues. The J segment lost 3 bases and the V segment lost 0 bases, leaving 4 bases of the junction unmatched. The germline CDR1 and CDR2 sequences are LGHNA and YSLEER. In DNA form, the CDR3 reads TGCGCCAGCAGCCAAGACAGGGGGCGCGTCTACGAGCAGTACTTC. Its protein product is CASSQDRGRVYEQYF.

The rearrangement uses TRBV4-3 and TRBJ1-4; the D gene is possibly TRBD1 (5 bases). This CDR3 has 15 residues. Trimming cost V 1 base and J 8 bases, with 14 bases left between them. CDR1 is LGHNA, CDR2 YSLEER, per germline. The CDR3 DNA reads TGCGCCAGCAGCCAAGTGGACATCGTCGGGGAAAAACTGTTTTTT. Translation: CASSQVDIVGEKLFF.

In its sample, this clone was seen a few times. Compared with germline, one end of the junction differs, possibly owing to a read error. This chain links TRBV7-7 with TRBJ2-7; D is unresolved. CDR1 and CDR2 from the germline V gene are SSHAT and FNYEAQ (reference sequence). This CDR3 has 15 amino acids. CDR3 DNA sequence: TGTGCTAGCAGCTTAGCCCCAAGCGAGATCTACGAGCAGTACTTC. Translated, it gives CASSLAPSEIYEQYF.

The chain links TRBV11-2 to TRBJ2-5, with 10 positions matching TRBD2. The CDR3 consists of 17 residues. Germline V gene data show CDR1 as SGHAT and CDR2 as FQNNGV. V lost 5 bases to trimming and J lost 7 bases; unmatched junction nucleotides: 16. The CDR3 protein is CASSPGLAGATLRTQYF. In DNA, the CDR3 is TGTGCCAGCAGCCCCGGGCTAGCGGGAGCCACCCTCCGGACCCAGTACTTC.

The chain employs TRBV14 and TRBJ2-7; D unclear. The CDR3 is 14 residues long. Germline V gene lookup returns CDR1 SGHDN and CDR2 FVKESK. The ends were cut back, 3 bases at V and 1 base at J, with 10 bases in the middle. The CDR3 DNA reads TGTGCCAGCAGCCAGCCAGGCGCGTCCTACGAGCAGTACTTC. Protein sequence: CASSQPGASYEQYF.

The rearrangement links TRBV4-1 to TRBJ2-7, with no clear D. This CDR3 contains 14 residues. The V end lost 2 bases, the J end lost 3 bases, and 11 bases lay between the germline ends. The V gene's germline CDR1 is MGHRA and CDR2 YSYEKL. CDR3 in amino acids: CASSQTSSLYEQYF. CDR3 coding DNA: TGCGCCAGCAGCCAAACAAGCAGCCTCTACGAGCAGTACTTC.

The genes are TRBV29-1 and TRBJ2-3, with D maybe TRBD1 (5 bases). Germline V CDR1 and CDR2: SQVTM, ANQGSEA. The V end was cut by 3 bases, the J end by 5 bases, with 15 bases between. The CDR3 length is 14 residues. In DNA form, the CDR3 reads TGCAGCGTTGAGCTCTTGGGGCTGGGAGATACGCAGTATTTT. Protein sequence: CSVELLGLGDTQYF.

The chain recombines TRBV7-9 with TRBJ1-1, with D possibly being TRBD1 (6 bases). Germline CDR1 is SEHNR and CDR2 is FQNEAQ (reference sequence). The CDR3 contains 13 residues. Between the trimmed V and J ends, which lost 5 bases and 4 bases, there was a span of 11 bases. The CDR3 sequence is CASSARQVTEAFF. DNA for the CDR3: TGTGCCAGCAGCGCACGACAGGTCACTGAAGCTTTCTTT.

The chain uses TRBV6-5 and TRBJ2-7, with 9 bases fitting TRBD2. The germline V gene has CDR1 MNHEY and CDR2 SVGAGI. Trimming at V came to 0 bases and at J to 1 base, leaving 4 bases not matched to a gene. CDR3 length: 16 residues. The CDR3 DNA is TGTGCCAGCAGTTACTCTAGCGGGAGCCATTCCTACGAGCAGTACTTC. This translates into CASSYSSGSHSYEQYF.

The chain links TRBV29-1 to TRBJ2-7; D possibly uses TRBD1 or TRBD2 (5 bases each). The germline V and J ends were trimmed by 0 bases and 3 bases, with 12 bases remaining between them. CDR1 is SQVTM and CDR2 is ANQGSEA in the germline V gene. The CDR3 totals 14 residues. The CDR3 is CSVEDGTHNYEQYF. As DNA, the CDR3 is TGCAGCGTTGAAGATGGGACGCACAACTACGAGCAGTACTTC.

The chain links TRBV2 to TRBJ2-3, with D unresolved. With 7 bases removed from V and 4 bases from J, the gap between germline ends came to 9 bases. The CDR3 extends over 12 amino acids. Germline assignment: CDR1 SNHLY and CDR2 FYNNEI. In DNA form, the CDR3 reads TGTGCCAGCACCTTAATACCAGATACGCAGTATTTT. Translating gives CASTLIPDTQYF.

V gene TRBV6-4 combines with J gene TRBJ1-2; TRBD1 might be the D (5 bases). Trimming removed 6 bases at V and 6 bases at J, with 11 bases between. CDR1 and CDR2 (germline): MRHNA, SNTAGT. The CDR3 runs to 12 residues. CDR3 protein: CASRETADGYTF. CDR3 DNA: TGTGCCAGCAGGGAGACAGCGGATGGCTACACCTTC.

The CDR3 DNA reads as TGTGCCAGCAGCCCGCTATCTCCTGATGAGCAGTTCTTC. Residues: CASSPLSPDEQFF. The gene calls are TRBV11-2 and TRBJ2-1; no firm D call. The CDR3 covers 13 residues. V was shortened by 5 bases and J by 8 bases, with 13 bases between the two germline ends. CDR1 and CDR2 (germline): SGHAT, FQNNGV.

A remark on this clone: Distinct nucleotide sequences in the sample also encode this CDR3. The rearrangement joins TRBV7-9 to TRBJ1-1; 7 bases map to TRBD1. Germline trimming cut 4 bases from V and 8 bases from J; bases unmatched to any gene: 4. Germline assignment: CDR1 SEHNR and CDR2 FQNEAQ (reference sequence). The CDR3 has 12 residues. CDR3: CASSYGTAEAFF. The CDR3 region has the DNA TGTGCCAGCAGCTACGGGACAGCCGAAGCTTTCTTT.